These 21 T cell receptor beta chains were all obtained from the same sample, sequenced in a study of cytomegalovirus exposure and HLA in healthy donors. In the PCR, 60 Vbeta and 13 Jbeta primers were used. Libraries were prepared by immunoSEQ multiplex PCR; TCRdb keeps only in-frame clonotypes and omits some of them. The data contain about 180,000 clones, about 80% of them singletons. Input material: PBMCs. These receptors originate from a woman aged 60-70 years in good health and CMV-seropositive.

The table lists this clone with a few counts. CDR3 loop: CATGTDYNEQFF. CDR3 bases: TGTGCCACCGGGACAGACTACAATGAGCAGTTCTTC. The chain carries TRBV2 and TRBJ2-1, with 7 positions matching TRBD1. The V and J ends lost 10 bases and 3 bases, in that order; junction bases with no gene match: 3. This CDR3 contains 12 residues. Germline V lookup: CDR1 SNHLY, CDR2 FYNNEI.

CDR3 coding DNA: TGTGCCAGCAGCTTGTGGGGGGGCGATGAGCAGTTCTTC. This codes for CASSLWGGDEQFF. The rearrangement links TRBV5-4 to TRBJ2-1, with D perhaps matching TRBD2 (7 bases). Between the trimmed V and J ends, which lost 1 base and 8 bases, there was a span of 10 bases. The CDR3 is made up of 13 amino acids. Germline CDR1 is SGHNT and CDR2 is YYREEE (reference sequence).

The chain employs TRBV7-3 and TRBJ2-1; D gene uncertain. Per the germline V gene, CDR1 is SGHTA and CDR2 is FQGTGA. The CDR3 runs 13 residues. Trimming took 2 bases from V and 7 from J, leaving 9 bases between them. CDR3 nucleotide sequence: TGTGCCAGCAGCTTACATCAGATGAATGAGCAGTTCTTC. Translated: CASSLHQMNEQFF.

This clone was observed once. V is TRBV5-1 and J is TRBJ2-7, with D perhaps matching TRBD2 (6 bases). Germline-derived CDR1 and CDR2 are SGHRS and YFSETQ. V lost 0 bases to trimming and J lost 4 bases, with 14 bases between them. The CDR3 runs 15 residues. The DNA of the CDR3 is TGCGCCAGCAGCTTGGAGGGCGGAGGGATTTACGAGCAGTACTTC. It codes for CASSLEGGGIYEQYF.

The gene calls are TRBV30 and TRBJ2-2; 7 bases are a match to TRBD1. Trimming removed 1 base from V and 5 bases from J; junction bases left unmatched: 1. CDR3 length: 13 amino acids. Germline loops: CDR1 GTSNPN, CDR2 SVGIG (reference sequence). CDR3 protein: CAWSGRGTGELFF. Here the CDR3 DNA reads TGTGCCTGGAGTGGCAGGGGGACCGGGGAGCTGTTTTTT.

This clone appeared a few times. This same CDR3 is encoded by further DNA sequences in the sample. CDR3 nucleotide sequence: TGCGCCAGCAGCACCGGACGGTCGGGGGATACGCAGTATTTT. Amino acid sequence: CASSTGRSGDTQYF. This sequence joins TRBV5-1 and TRBJ2-3; a weak D match, TRBD2 (5 bases). Germline assignment: CDR1 SGHRS and CDR2 YFSETQ. The CDR3 sequence is 14 residues long. V was pared by 4 bases and J by 6 bases, with 15 bases between.

The rearrangement links TRBV19 to TRBJ1-1; a possible D gene is TRBD1 (5 bases). V was clipped by 0 bases and J by 7 bases, with 9 bases between them. CDR3 length: 13 amino acids. CDR1 is LNHDA and CDR2 is SQIVND in the germline V gene (reference sequence). CDR3 in DNA: TGTGCCAGTAGTATAGAACGGGGGAATGAAGCTTTCTTT. It is translated as CASSIERGNEAFF.

Only a few counts were recorded for this clone. The rearrangement links TRBV4-1 to TRBJ2-7, with 12 bases matching TRBD2. J lost 2 bases, V lost 5 bases, and 4 bases had no gene match. The CDR3 extends over 15 amino acids. Germline values: CDR1 MGHRA, CDR2 YSYEKL. CDR3 in amino acids: CASSFRLAGAYEQYF. As DNA, the CDR3 is TGCGCCAGCAGCTTCCGACTAGCGGGAGCCTACGAGCAGTACTTC.

The chain joins TRBV29-1 to TRBJ2-5; 7 bases fit TRBD2. The CDR3 consists of 13 residues. Unmatched junction bases numbered 8, after V lost 5 bases and J lost 5 bases. Germline assignment: CDR1 SQVTM and CDR2 ANQGSEA. The CDR3 here is CSVRAGTGETQYF. CDR3 DNA: TGCAGCGTTAGAGCGGGGACGGGGGAGACCCAGTACTTC.

This clone was observed a single time. The J gene is TRBJ1-2, the V gene TRBV7-3; D ambiguous. From germline, CDR1 is SGHTA and CDR2 FQGTGA. CDR3 length: 12 residues. Trimming shortened V by 4 bases and J by 8 bases, and 11 bases separated the two germline ends. The CDR3 DNA is TGTGCCAGCAGCTCCCAGAACACCGGCTACACCTTC. Translation: CASSSQNTGYTF.

This chain connects TRBV6-6 to TRBJ2-7, with 9 positions matching TRBD2. V lost 6 bases, J lost 2 bases, and 11 bases stayed unmatched. The CDR3 spans 16 residues. The germline V gene has CDR1 MNHNY and CDR2 SVGAGI (reference sequence). The CDR3 loop reads CASRTHLAGEAYEQYF. CDR3 DNA: TGTGCCAGCAGAACACATTTAGCGGGGGAGGCCTACGAGCAGTACTTC.

V is TRBV11-2 and J is TRBJ1-5, with 7 bases matching TRBD1. J gave up 0 bases and V 2 bases, and 4 bases lay outside the gene matches. The CDR3 is 16 residues long. Germline values: CDR1 SGHAT, CDR2 FQNNGV. This CDR3 is CASSLFTGDSNQPQHF. The DNA of the CDR3 is TGTGCCAGCAGCTTATTTACAGGGGATAGCAATCAGCCCCAGCATTTT.

CDR3 sequence (DNA): TGTGCCAGCTCACCAGGGGCCGACACTGAAGCTTTCTTT. This sequence encodes CASSPGADTEAFF. The chain carries TRBV18 and TRBJ1-1, with D possibly TRBD1 on 5 matching bases. The CDR3 has 13 residues. Per germline, CDR1 KGHSH and CDR2 LQKENI. With 2 bases removed from V and 3 bases from J, the gap between germline ends came to 7 bases.

This chain uses TRBV5-1 with TRBJ2-5, with D possibly TRBD1 on 6 matching bases. The V and J ends lost 1 base and 2 bases respectively, with 12 bases between them. The CDR3 spans 15 residues. Germline-derived CDR1 and CDR2 are SGHRS and YFSETQ. The CDR3 here is CASSLTGLPQETQYF. The CDR3 DNA sequence: TGCGCCAGCAGCTTGACAGGGTTACCTCAAGAGACCCAGTACTTC.

The chain uses TRBV29-1 and TRBJ2-3; 7 bases match TRBD2. J gave up 10 bases and V 0 bases, and 7 bases lay outside the gene matches. CDR1 is SQVTM and CDR2 is ANQGSEA in the germline V gene. There are 13 residues in the CDR3. The CDR3 coding sequence is TGCAGCGTTGAAGAGGGGGGGGTAGGTGCGCAGTATTTT. Amino acids: CSVEEGGVGAQYF.

The chain joins TRBV27 to TRBJ1-6; D call uncertain. V lost 4 bases to trimming and J lost 7 bases, with 2 bases between them. The CDR3 consists of 11 residues. Germline values: CDR1 MNHEY, CDR2 SMNVEV (reference sequence). The CDR3 bases are TGTGCCAGCAGTTCGAATTCACCCCTCCACTTT. Residues: CASSSNSPLHF.

The chain employs TRBV29-1 and TRBJ1-1; D is perhaps TRBD1 (6 bases). V was cut by 7 bases and J by 5 bases, with 14 bases left in between. CDR1 and CDR2 from the germline V gene are SQVTM and ANQGSEA. CDR3 size: 12 residues. The CDR3 here is CSGGGAWTEAFF. The CDR3 DNA sequence: TGCAGCGGCGGGGGGGCATGGACTGAAGCTTTCTTT.

V gene TRBV5-6 combines with J gene TRBJ2-7; weak D call: TRBD2 (5 bases). V gave up 4 bases and J gave up 3 bases, with 11 bases separating them. Germline V lookup: CDR1 SGHDT, CDR2 YYEEEE. The CDR3 is made up of 13 amino acids. CDR3 nucleotides: TGTGCCAGCAGCAGGCTCGAGGGCTACGAGCAGTACTTC. This gives the protein CASSRLEGYEQYF.

The chain employs TRBV18 and TRBJ1-1; weak D call: TRBD1 (5 bases). Germline CDR1 and CDR2: KGHSH and LQKENI. Trimming removed 6 bases at V and 3 bases at J, with 20 bases between. The CDR3 has 16 amino acids. The CDR3 nucleotides read TGTGCCAGCTCCCGGAAAGGGGCGGGGCGTGACACTGAAGCTTTCTTT. Encoded protein: CASSRKGAGRDTEAFF.

This clone was counted only a few times. This chain links TRBV10-3 with TRBJ2-5; 7 positions match TRBD1. Judging by the DNA end, TRBJ2-7 fits better; the J call may be wrong. This CDR3 contains 15 residues. Germline CDR1 is ENHRY and CDR2 is SYGVKD. This CDR3 is CAISDPTGIPYEQYF. CDR3 in DNA: TGTGCCATCAGTGATCCGACAGGGATCCCCTACGAGCAGTACTTC.

The rearrangement joins TRBV5-1 to TRBJ1-2, with 7 bases matching TRBD1. After removal of 4 bases from V and 6 bases from J, the junction contained 12 bases not matched to a gene. Looked up from germline, CDR1 is SGHRS and CDR2 is YFSETQ. CDR3 length equals 15 residues. In DNA, the CDR3 is TGCGCCAGCAGCGCGGCCGCGGGGACAGTTCATGGCTACACCTTC. This sequence encodes CASSAAAGTVHGYTF.